Below, 23 T cell receptor beta chains from the same sample are listed, as sequenced in a study of T cell responses to AZD1222 COVID-19 vaccine. Generated by immunoSEQ multiplex PCR, the TCRdb table keeps only in-frame clones and is missing some. The data show more than 25,000 clones, 89% seen once. The sequenced sample was peripheral blood, obtained on day 0 of AZD1222 vaccination. Receptor source: an adult in good health.

The chain uses TRBV18 and TRBJ2-7; possibly TRBD1 for D (5 bases). Germline loops: CDR1 KGHSH, CDR2 LQKENI. The V end lost 2 bases, the J end lost 2 bases, and 10 bases lay between the germline ends. This CDR3 region has 14 residues. The DNA for the CDR3 is TGTGCCAGCTCACCAGGGGCACTCCCCTACGAGCAGTACTTC. It is translated as CASSPGALPYEQYF.

The chain employs TRBV19 and TRBJ2-3; D is unclear. Germline-derived CDR1 and CDR2 are LNHDA and SQIVND (reference sequence). Trimming stripped 0 bases from V and 4 bases from J, with 8 bases between. The CDR3 consists of 14 residues. CDR3 in amino acids: CASSIDRSADTQYF. The CDR3 DNA reads TGTGCCAGTAGTATAGATCGGAGCGCAGATACGCAGTATTTT.

The rearrangement uses TRBV7-3 and TRBJ2-3; possible D gene TRBD2, 6 bases. Germline V gene sequence: CDR1 SGHTA, CDR2 FQGTGA. The CDR3 sequence is 17 residues long. V was pared by 0 bases and J by 3 bases, with 16 bases between. CDR3 nucleotide sequence: TGTGCCAGCAGCTTAACTCTTGTCGGGAGTAAAACAGATACGCAGTATTTT. Translation gives CASSLTLVGSKTDTQYF.

The chain carries TRBV21-1 and TRBJ2-5; TRBD1 is taken as the D call from the table, unchecked against the DNA. TRBV21-1 represents a pseudogene. The CDR3 runs 19 residues. The CDR3 spells CASSKDGPSSPGPQETQYF. DNA for the CDR3: TGTGCCAGCAGCAAAGATGGGCCCTCTTCACCTGGGCCACAAGAGACCCAGTACTTC.

The chain joins TRBV3-1 (or the pseudogene TRBV3-2) to TRBJ1-2; D uncertain. The V end was cut by 1 base, the J end by 4 bases, with 10 bases between. This CDR3 is built from 14 residues. Germline CDR1 is LGHDT and CDR2 is YNNKEL (reference sequence). The CDR3 region is CASSQGPNFYGYTF. The CDR3 bases are TGTGCCAGCAGCCAAGGCCCAAACTTCTATGGCTACACCTTC.

The chain couples TRBV7-2 to TRBJ1-3; no definite D call. V was trimmed by 1 base and J by 4 bases, leaving 5 bases between them. Germline CDR1 and CDR2: SGHTA and FQGNSA. This CDR3 contains 13 residues. Here the CDR3 reads CASSLVSGNTIYF. CDR3 DNA sequence: TGTGCCAGCAGCTTAGTCTCGGGAAACACCATATATTTT.

The CDR3, as DNA: TGTGCCAGCGAGGGACCTACTACTGGCTACACCTTC. Protein sequence: CASEGPTTGYTF. This chain links TRBV28 with TRBJ1-2, with D tentatively TRBD1 (5 bases). The CDR3 sequence is 12 residues long. V lost 8 bases to trimming and J lost 7 bases, with 14 bases between them. The germline V gene encodes CDR1 MDHEN and CDR2 SYDVKM.

The rearrangement joins TRBV25-1 to TRBJ2-7; TRBD1 or TRBD2 may be the D gene (6 bases each). Germline-derived CDR1 and CDR2 are MGHDK and SYGVNS. The CDR3 has 14 residues. V shed 5 bases and J shed 4 bases, with 15 bases lying between them. In DNA form, the CDR3 reads TGTGCCAGCAGTTCTCCCGGAGGGGGGTACGAGCAGTACTTC. This sequence encodes CASSSPGGGYEQYF.

This chain uses TRBV6-4 with TRBJ2-7, with D perhaps matching TRBD2 (6 bases). Trimming left V 4 bases short and J 4 bases short, with 14 bases between. This CDR3 is built from 14 residues. Germline V gene lookup returns CDR1 MRHNA and CDR2 SNTAGT. The DNA for the CDR3 is TGTGCCAGCAGTGCAACCGGGACTTCATACGAGCAGTACTTC. Translation gives CASSATGTSYEQYF.

This clone was seen a handful of times. This sequence joins TRBV6-5 and TRBJ2-7, with D tentatively TRBD1 or TRBD2 (5 bases each). Germline lookup yields CDR1 MNHEY and CDR2 SVGAGI. The CDR3 spans 13 residues. Trimming removed 5 bases from V and 7 bases from J, with 15 bases in between. CDR3 nucleotide sequence: TGTGCCAGCAGTCGGACGGGGCTTCGGGAGCAGTACTTC. This sequence encodes CASSRTGLREQYF.

The table lists this clone with a count of one. The V gene is TRBV18, the J gene TRBJ2-2, with D perhaps being TRBD1 or TRBD2 (5 bases each). The CDR3 contains 17 residues. Between the trimmed V and J ends, which lost 6 bases and 4 bases, there was a span of 21 bases. Germline V gene lookup returns CDR1 KGHSH and CDR2 LQKENI. CDR3 residues: CASSPNAGQGVTGELFF. The CDR3, as DNA: TGTGCCAGCTCCCCCAACGCAGGGCAGGGAGTCACCGGGGAGCTGTTTTTT.

This rearrangement joins TRBV7-8 to TRBJ1-3; possibly TRBD1 for D (5 bases). Trimming removed 5 bases at V and 8 bases at J, with 22 bases between. This CDR3 spans 16 amino acids. CDR1 SGHVS and CDR2 FQNEAQ come from the germline V gene. CDR3 sequence: CASSLREWQGRDTIYF. The DNA of the CDR3 is TGTGCCAGCAGCCTGCGGGAGTGGCAGGGTAGGGACACCATATATTTT.

V usage is TRBV18 and J usage is TRBJ1-1, with 9 bases matching TRBD1. Per the germline V gene, CDR1 is KGHSH and CDR2 is LQKENI. Unmatched junction bases numbered 12, after V lost 4 bases and J lost 3 bases. This CDR3 comprises 17 residues. CDR3 amino acids: CASSRTNGQGLDTEAFF. CDR3 nucleotides: TGTGCCAGCTCACGAACGAATGGACAGGGGCTCGACACTGAAGCTTTCTTT. The full variable domain, completed using reference TRBV18 and TRBJ1-1, is NAGVMQNPRHLVRRRGQEARLRCSPMKGHSHVYWYRQLPEEGLKFMVYLQKENIIDESGMPKERFSAEFPKEGPSILRIQQVVRGDSAAYFCASSRTNGQGLDTEAFFGQGTRLTVV.

V is TRBV7-2 and J is TRBJ2-1; perhaps D is TRBD1 or TRBD2 (6 bases each). CDR3 length: 15 residues. Germline V gene lookup returns CDR1 SGHTA and CDR2 FQGNSA. Trimming took off 2 bases at V and 4 bases at J, with 12 bases between the two ends. The CDR3 protein is CASSLMGGQYNEQFF. DNA of the CDR3: TGTGCCAGCAGCTTAATGGGGGGCCAGTACAATGAGCAGTTCTTC.

This rearrangement joins TRBV9 to TRBJ1-5; no definite D call. The CDR3 sequence is 14 residues long. Trimming took off 0 bases at V and 2 bases at J, with 6 bases between the two ends. Per germline, CDR1 SGDLS and CDR2 YYNGEE. The CDR3 reads CASSVDGGNQPQHF. The CDR3 nucleotides read TGTGCCAGCAGCGTAGATGGAGGCAATCAGCCCCAGCATTTT.

This clone occurred a few times. V and J are TRBV12-5 and TRBJ2-2, with D tentatively TRBD1 (5 bases). This CDR3 comprises 16 residues. The V end lost 3 bases, the J end lost 2 bases, and 13 bases lay between the germline ends. Germline lookup yields CDR1 LGHNT and CDR2 FRNRAP. DNA of the CDR3: TGTGCTAGTGGTTTAGGGGCAGGGCTTAACACCGGGGAGCTGTTTTTT. Translated, it gives CASGLGAGLNTGELFF.

Remarks on this clone: An end of the junction differs from the germline gene, which may be a read error. Different DNA sequences within this sample yield the same CDR3. The chain is built from TRBV14 and TRBJ2-1; the D gene is possibly TRBD2 (6 bases). CDR3 length equals 15 residues. Germline values: CDR1 SGHDN, CDR2 FVKESK. CDR3 DNA sequence: TGCGCCAGCAGCCAAGTGAAGCGGGTTGACAATGAGCAGTTCTTC. It is translated as CASSQVKRVDNEQFF.

Only one count was recorded for this clone. The V call is TRBV18, the J call TRBJ2-5, with 14 positions matching TRBD2. The germline CDR1 and CDR2 sequences are KGHSH and LQKENI. V dropped 4 bases and J dropped 5; count of bases not matched to a gene: 6. The CDR3 length is 16 residues. The CDR3 region is CASSRGLAGVGETQYF. CDR3 DNA: TGTGCCAGCTCACGGGGACTAGCGGGAGTTGGTGAGACCCAGTACTTC.

The CDR3 DNA follows: TGTGCCAGCAGCTCCACCACTTGGGCCCTTTCTAACTATGGCTACACCTTC. Translating gives CASSSTTWALSNYGYTF. This chain links TRBV7-9 with TRBJ1-2; D is unclear. The CDR3 sequence is 17 residues long. V lost 4 bases, J lost 0 bases, and 18 bases lay in between. Germline CDR1 SEHNR, CDR2 FQNEAQ (reference sequence).

The chain couples TRBV7-9 to TRBJ2-7, with TRBD2 as a possible D gene (6 bases). CDR1 and CDR2 from the germline V gene are SEHNR and FQNEAQ (reference sequence). CDR3 size: 13 residues. The V end was cut by 11 bases, the J end by 4 bases, with 18 bases between. CDR3 bases: TGTGCCGGGGGACGCGGGGCGAATTACGAGCAGTACTTC. Its protein product is CAGGRGANYEQYF.

The genes are TRBV10-3 and TRBJ1-3, with a tentative D call TRBD1 (5 bases). Trimming pared 2 bases from V and 0 bases from J, leaving 8 bases between. The CDR3 loop spans 15 amino acids. Germline lookup yields CDR1 ENHRY and CDR2 SYGVKD. CDR3 residues: CAISEQDISGNTIYF. CDR3 DNA: TGTGCCATCAGTGAGCAGGACATCTCTGGAAACACCATATATTTT.

The chain is built from TRBV19 and TRBJ2-7, with D possibly being TRBD2 (6 bases). The CDR3 covers 13 residues. Germline assignment: CDR1 LNHDA and CDR2 SQIVND (reference sequence). V was cut by 0 bases and J by 7 bases, with 10 bases left in between. For the CDR3, the DNA is TGTGCCAGTAGTATAGAGGAGGGTAGAGAGCAGTACTTC. It yields the protein CASSIEEGREQYF.

V and J are TRBV15 and TRBJ1-5, with 8 bases identical to TRBD1. The CDR3 is made up of 17 amino acids. The V gene end was trimmed by 4 bases and the J gene end by 0 bases; junction bases not matched to a gene: 8. The germline V gene encodes CDR1 LNHNV and CDR2 YYDKDF (reference sequence). CDR3 region: CATSTRGTGYSNQPQHF. The CDR3 region has the DNA TGTGCCACCAGCACCCGCGGGACAGGATATAGCAATCAGCCCCAGCATTTT.